The clone carrying this T cell receptor (beta chain) came up many times. Its antigen is undetermined. This sample stems from a study of neurological immune-mediated disorders. Points from the study as a whole: The authors found no clinical or MRI feature associated with the multiple sclerosis repertoire cluster. The most TCR clonal expansion was seen in HTLV-1-associated myelopathy, and the least was seen in multiple sclerosis, which fell below healthy controls.

The V gene's germline CDR1 is DFQATT and CDR2 SNEGSKA (reference sequence). The CDR3 extends over 20 amino acids. V lost 0 bases and J lost 3, with 30 bases in between. TCRdb reanalysed the 5' RACE reads using MiXCR and keeps one entry per CDR3 protein. Of approximately 60,000 distinct CDR3 sequences in the sample, 4.2% are singletons; the top ten hold 2.5% to 3.5%. The clonotype originates from a man aged 50-59 years with multiple sclerosis. V and J are TRBV20-1 and TRBJ2-7; TRBD2 might be the D (7 bases). Sequencing was performed on PBMCs. In DNA form, the CDR3 reads TGCAGTGCTAGAGAAATGGGGGGGCCGGACTGGTCTGGGTCGGTCTACGAGCAGTACTTC. Translating it yields CSAREMGGPDWSGSVYEQYF.